The 9 T cell receptor beta chains below all came from one sample that was sequenced in a study of shared clonotypes between healthy human individuals. Produced via immunoSEQ multiplex PCR; TCRdb's table is partial and in-frame only. Of over a million clones listed, roughly 80% are singletons. The sequencing sample was made of memory CD4+ T cells sorted from blood. Subset: CD45RA-negative fraction. These receptors all stem from a man younger than 35 in good health.

As concerns this clone: A read error may explain this, as a much larger clone is one base away. The V call is TRBV19, the J call TRBJ1-5; D remains ambiguous. The ends were cut back, 7 bases at V and 0 bases at J, with 4 bases in the middle. Germline lookup yields CDR1 LNHDA and CDR2 SQIVND (reference sequence). The CDR3 totals 12 residues. For the CDR3, the DNA is TGTGCCAGTATGGGTAGCAATCAGCCCCAGCATTTT. Protein: CASMGSNQPQHF.

The genes are TRBV7-9 and TRBJ1-5; D is perhaps TRBD1 (6 bases). The CDR3 has 16 amino acids. V lost 2 bases, J lost 9 bases, and 20 bases lay in between. The V gene's germline CDR1 is SEHNR and CDR2 FQNEAQ (reference sequence). The CDR3 here is CASSLQGTAYVTPQHF. CDR3 nucleotides: TGTGCCAGCAGCTTACAGGGGACGGCCTACGTTACGCCCCAGCATTTT.

V gene TRBV5-8 combines with J gene TRBJ1-1, with 7 bases identical to TRBD1. Germline V CDR1 and CDR2: SGHTS, YDEGEE. V was pared by 3 bases and J by 7 bases, with 15 bases of the junction left unmatched. This CDR3 has 16 amino acids. The CDR3 DNA reads TGTGCCAGCAGCTCTACGGCTAGTTCACAGGGGAATGAAGCTTTCTTT. Translation gives CASSSTASSQGNEAFF.

Remarks on this clone: The same CDR3 is also encoded by other DNA sequences in this sample. The rearrangement joins TRBV5-6 to TRBJ2-7; weak D call: TRBD1 (5 bases). Trimming took 0 bases from V and 3 from J, leaving 10 bases between them. Germline values: CDR1 SGHDT, CDR2 YYEEEE. The length of the CDR3 is 14 residues. The CDR3 sequence: CASSLGQSYYEQYF. In DNA, the CDR3 is TGTGCCAGCAGCTTGGGACAGAGCTACTACGAGCAGTACTTC.

This clone was picked up one time. V is TRBV7-3 and J is TRBJ2-5; possible D gene TRBD2, 5 bases. The V end was cut by 5 bases, the J end by 4 bases, with 11 bases between. CDR1 is SGHTA and CDR2 is FQGTGA in the germline V gene. CDR3 length: 13 residues. The CDR3 DNA reads as TGTGCCAGCAGCCTGGGGAGCCCAGAGACCCAGTACTTC. It codes for CASSLGSPETQYF.

The chain employs TRBV5-4 and TRBJ2-3; 11 positions match TRBD2. The germline CDR1 and CDR2 sequences are SGHNT and YYREEE (reference sequence). CDR3 length: 16 amino acids. V shed 1 base, J shed 3 bases, and the junction held 4 bases outside the gene matches. CDR3 coding DNA: TGTGCCAGCAGCTTGACTAGCGGGAGTCATACAGATACGCAGTATTTT. This gives the protein CASSLTSGSHTDTQYF.

The chain has TRBV5-1 and TRBJ2-3; D is uncertain. Germline V CDR1 and CDR2: SGHRS, YFSETQ. Trimming left V 1 base short and J 0 bases short, with 9 bases between. CDR3 length: 15 amino acids. CDR3 region: CASSLSGRSTDTQYF. In nucleotides, the CDR3 is TGCGCCAGCAGCTTGTCCGGCAGAAGCACAGATACGCAGTATTTT.

On this clone: The same CDR3 arises from other DNA sequences in this sample as well. The V call is TRBV9, the J call TRBJ1-1, with D unclear. Germline V gene sequence: CDR1 SGDLS, CDR2 YYNGEE. The CDR3 spans 13 residues. Trimming cost V 1 base and J 4 bases, with 8 bases left between them. Written as DNA, the CDR3 is TGTGCCAGCAGCGTATTAGGCGGCACTGAAGCTTTCTTT. This sequence encodes CASSVLGGTEAFF.

V and J are TRBV6-6 and TRBJ2-7, with D hard to call. Germline loops: CDR1 MNHNY, CDR2 SVGAGI (reference sequence). There are 14 residues in the CDR3. V was pared by 10 bases and J by 0 bases, with 16 bases between. The CDR3 is CATSMGRFSYEQYF. The CDR3, as DNA: TGTGCCACCTCCATGGGTCGCTTCTCCTACGAGCAGTACTTC.